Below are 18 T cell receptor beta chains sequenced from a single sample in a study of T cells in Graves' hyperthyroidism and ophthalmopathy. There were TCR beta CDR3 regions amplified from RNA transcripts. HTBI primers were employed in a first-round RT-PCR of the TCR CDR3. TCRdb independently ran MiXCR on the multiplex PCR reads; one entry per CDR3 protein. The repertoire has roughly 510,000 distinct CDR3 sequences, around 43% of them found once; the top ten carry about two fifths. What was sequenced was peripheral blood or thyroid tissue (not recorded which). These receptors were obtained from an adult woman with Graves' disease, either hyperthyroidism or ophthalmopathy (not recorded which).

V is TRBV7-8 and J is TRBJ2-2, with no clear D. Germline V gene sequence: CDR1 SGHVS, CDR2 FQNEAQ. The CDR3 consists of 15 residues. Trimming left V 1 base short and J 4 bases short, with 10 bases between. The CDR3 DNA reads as TGTGCCAGCAGCTTAGAGCCCCTGGCCACCGGGGAGCTGTTTTTT. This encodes CASSLEPLATGELFF.

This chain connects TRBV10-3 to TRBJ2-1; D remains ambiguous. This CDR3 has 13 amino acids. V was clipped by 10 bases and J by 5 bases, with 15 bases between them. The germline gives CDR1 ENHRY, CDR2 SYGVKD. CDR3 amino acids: CATKSRTDNEQFF. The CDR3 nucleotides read TGTGCCACGAAATCTCGGACGGACAATGAGCAGTTCTTC.

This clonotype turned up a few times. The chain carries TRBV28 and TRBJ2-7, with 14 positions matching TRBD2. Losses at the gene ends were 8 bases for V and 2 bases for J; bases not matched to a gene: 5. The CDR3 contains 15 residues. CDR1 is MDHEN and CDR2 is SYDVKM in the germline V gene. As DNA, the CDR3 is TGTGCCAGCCGACTAGCGGGAGGGAGCACCTACGAGCAGTACTTC. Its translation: CASRLAGGSTYEQYF. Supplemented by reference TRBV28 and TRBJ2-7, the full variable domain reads DVKVTQSSRYLVKRTGEKVFLECVQDMDHENMFWYRQDPGLGLRLIYFSYDVKMKEKGDIPEGYSVSREKKERFSLILESASTNQTSMYLCASRLAGGSTYEQYFGPGTRLTVT.

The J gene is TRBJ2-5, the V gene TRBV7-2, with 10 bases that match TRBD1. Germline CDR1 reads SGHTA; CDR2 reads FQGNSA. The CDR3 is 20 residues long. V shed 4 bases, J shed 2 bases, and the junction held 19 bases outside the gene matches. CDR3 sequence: CASSSPDRGRTMALQETQYF. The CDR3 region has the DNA TGTGCCAGCAGCTCCCCGGACAGGGGGAGGACTATGGCCCTACAAGAGACCCAGTACTTC.

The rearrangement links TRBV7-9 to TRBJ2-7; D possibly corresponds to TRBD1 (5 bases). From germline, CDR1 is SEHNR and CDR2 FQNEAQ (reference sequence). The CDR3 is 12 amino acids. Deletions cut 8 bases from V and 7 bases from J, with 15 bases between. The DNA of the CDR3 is TGTGCCAGCTCACCCTACACAGGAGAGCAGTACTTC. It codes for CASSPYTGEQYF.

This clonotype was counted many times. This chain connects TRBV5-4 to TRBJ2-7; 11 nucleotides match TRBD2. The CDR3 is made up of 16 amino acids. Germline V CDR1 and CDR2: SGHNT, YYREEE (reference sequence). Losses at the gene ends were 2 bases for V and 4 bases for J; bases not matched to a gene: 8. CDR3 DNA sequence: TGTGCCAGCAGCTTTCTAGCGGGAGGTGAGACATACGAGCAGTACTTC. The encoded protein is CASSFLAGGETYEQYF.

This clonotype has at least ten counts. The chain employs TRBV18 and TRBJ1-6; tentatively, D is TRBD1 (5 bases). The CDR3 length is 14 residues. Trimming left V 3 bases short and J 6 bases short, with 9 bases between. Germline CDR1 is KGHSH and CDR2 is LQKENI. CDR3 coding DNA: TGTGCCAGCTCACCCGACAGAAGTAATTCACCCCTCCACTTT. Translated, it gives CASSPDRSNSPLHF.

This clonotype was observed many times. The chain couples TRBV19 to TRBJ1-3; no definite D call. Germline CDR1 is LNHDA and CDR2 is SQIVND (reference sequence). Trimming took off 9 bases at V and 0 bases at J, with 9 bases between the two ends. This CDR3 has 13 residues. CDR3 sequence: CASAVTSGNTIYF. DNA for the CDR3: TGTGCCAGCGCCGTTACCTCTGGAAACACCATATATTTT. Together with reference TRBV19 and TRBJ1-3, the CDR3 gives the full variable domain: DGGITQSPKYLFRKEGQNVTLSCEQNLNHDAMYWYRQDPGQGLRLIYYSQIVNDFQKGDIAEGYSVSREKKESFPLTVTSAQKNPTAFYLCASAVTSGNTIYFGEGSWLTVV.

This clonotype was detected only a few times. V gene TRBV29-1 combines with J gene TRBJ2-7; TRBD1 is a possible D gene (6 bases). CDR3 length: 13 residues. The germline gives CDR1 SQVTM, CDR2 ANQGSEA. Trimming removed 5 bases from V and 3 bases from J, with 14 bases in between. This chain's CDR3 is CSVTRDIGYEQYF. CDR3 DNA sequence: TGCAGCGTTACAAGGGACATAGGCTACGAGCAGTACTTC.

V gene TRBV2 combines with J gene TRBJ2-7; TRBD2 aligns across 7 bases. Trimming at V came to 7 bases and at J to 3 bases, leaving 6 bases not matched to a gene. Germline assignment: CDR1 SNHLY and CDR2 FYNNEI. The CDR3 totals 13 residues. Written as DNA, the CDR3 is TGTGCCAGCAATTTCGGGACTAACTACGAGCAGTACTTC. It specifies CASNFGTNYEQYF.

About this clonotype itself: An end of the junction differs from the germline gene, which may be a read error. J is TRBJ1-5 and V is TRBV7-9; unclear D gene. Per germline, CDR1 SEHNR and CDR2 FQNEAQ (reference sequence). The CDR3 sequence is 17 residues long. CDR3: CASSQDTDAPGNQPQHF. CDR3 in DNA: TGCGCCAGCAGCCAAGACACGGACGCGCCGGGCAATCAGCCCCAGCATTTT.

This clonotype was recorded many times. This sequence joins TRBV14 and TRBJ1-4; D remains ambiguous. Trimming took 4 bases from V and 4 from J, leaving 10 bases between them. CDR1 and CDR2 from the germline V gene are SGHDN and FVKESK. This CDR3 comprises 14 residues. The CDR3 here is CASSRRWGNEKLFF. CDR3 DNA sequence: TGTGCCAGCAGCCGGCGATGGGGTAATGAAAAACTGTTTTTT.

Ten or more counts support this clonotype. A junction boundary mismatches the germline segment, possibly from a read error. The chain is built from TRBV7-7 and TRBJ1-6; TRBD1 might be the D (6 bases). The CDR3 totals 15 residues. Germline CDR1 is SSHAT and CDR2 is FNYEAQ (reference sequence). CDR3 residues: CASSSRDNYNSPLHF. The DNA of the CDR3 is TGTGCTAGCAGTTCCCGGGACAACTATAATTCACCCCTCCACTTT.

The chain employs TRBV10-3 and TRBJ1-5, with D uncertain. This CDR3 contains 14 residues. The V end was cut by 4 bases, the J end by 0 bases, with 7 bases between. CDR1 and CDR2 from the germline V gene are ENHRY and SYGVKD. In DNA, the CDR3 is TGTGCCATCAGTGCTAGCTCTAGCAATCAGCCCCAGCATTTT. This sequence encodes CAISASSSNQPQHF.

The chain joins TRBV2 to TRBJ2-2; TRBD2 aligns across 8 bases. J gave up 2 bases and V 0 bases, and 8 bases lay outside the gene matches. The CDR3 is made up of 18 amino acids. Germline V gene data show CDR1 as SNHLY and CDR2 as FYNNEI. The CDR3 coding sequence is TGTGCCAGCAGTGAAGCACCGGGACTAGGACCTAACACCGGGGAGCTGTTTTTT. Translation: CASSEAPGLGPNTGELFF.

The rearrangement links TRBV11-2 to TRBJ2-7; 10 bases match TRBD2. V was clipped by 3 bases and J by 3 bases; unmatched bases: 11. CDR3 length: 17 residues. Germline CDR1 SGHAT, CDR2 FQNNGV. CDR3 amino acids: CASSFPLTSGTFYEQYF. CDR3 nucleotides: TGTGCCAGCAGCTTTCCCCTTACTAGCGGGACTTTCTACGAGCAGTACTTC.

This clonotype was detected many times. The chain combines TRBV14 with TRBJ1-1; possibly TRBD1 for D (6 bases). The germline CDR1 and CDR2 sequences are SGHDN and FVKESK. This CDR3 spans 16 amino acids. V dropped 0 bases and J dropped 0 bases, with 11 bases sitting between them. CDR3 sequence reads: CASSQDKGGLNTEAFF. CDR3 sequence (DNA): TGTGCCAGCAGCCAAGATAAGGGGGGCCTGAACACTGAAGCTTTCTTT.

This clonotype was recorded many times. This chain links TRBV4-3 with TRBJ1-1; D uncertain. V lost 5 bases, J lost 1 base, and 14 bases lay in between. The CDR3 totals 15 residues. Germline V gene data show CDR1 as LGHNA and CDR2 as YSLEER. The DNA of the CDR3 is TGCGCCAGCAGCTTCGTCTGGGCTACGAACACTGAAGCTTTCTTT. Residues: CASSFVWATNTEAFF.